One and the same sample provided the 11 T cell receptor beta chains below, sequenced in a study of OX40 agonist ivuxolimab in advanced cancers. This table comes from immunoSEQ multiplex PCR, and its TCRdb copy is limited to in-frame clones, with some not included. Of 90,000 or so clones listed, 80% to 90% were seen once; the top ten hold 0.3% to 0.4%. Sequenced material: CD4+ or CD8+ T cells sorted from blood, taken in a trial of the OX40 agonist ivuxolimab. The receptor source for this set is an adult with an advanced solid tumor such as melanoma, head and neck, liver or kidney cancer.

In nucleotides, the CDR3 is TGTGCCAGCAACCCCCGAGGAGGGGAAGGCTACACCTTC. This gives the protein CASNPRGGEGYTF. The chain recombines TRBV28 with TRBJ1-2; tentatively, D is TRBD1 (5 bases). The CDR3 runs 13 residues. The germline V gene has CDR1 MDHEN and CDR2 SYDVKM. Trimming removed 7 bases from V and 8 bases from J, with 17 bases in between.

This chain connects TRBV21-1 to TRBJ2-2; the table's TRBD1 call for D was not verified on the DNA. TRBV21-1 is a pseudogene segment. This CDR3 contains 15 residues. This CDR3 is CASSKNRFNTGELFF. In DNA form, the CDR3 reads TGTGCCAGCAGCAAAAACAGATTTAACACCGGGGAGCTGTTTTTT.

This clone was counted only a few times. This chain joins TRBV7-2 and TRBJ1-5, with 9 bases identical to TRBD1. CDR3 size: 16 residues. Germline V CDR1 and CDR2: SGHTA, FQGNSA. With V trimmed by 5 bases and J by 3 bases, 8 bases remained unmatched. CDR3 sequence: CASSPHGTGNNQPQHF. CDR3 coding DNA: TGTGCCAGCAGCCCGCACGGGACAGGGAACAATCAGCCCCAGCATTTT.

V and J are TRBV7-3 and TRBJ2-1; 10 bases map to TRBD2. Trimming removed 5 bases from V and 11 bases from J; junction bases left unmatched: 9. The CDR3 is 14 amino acids. CDR1 and CDR2 (germline): SGHTA, FQGTGA. The CDR3 DNA is TGTGCCAGCAGCACCCGGACTAGCGGCGCTAAGCAGTTCTTC. This sequence encodes CASSTRTSGAKQFF.

V usage is TRBV9 and J usage is TRBJ1-2; a possible D gene is TRBD1 (6 bases). Germline V lookup: CDR1 SGDLS, CDR2 YYNGEE. This CDR3 comprises 16 residues. Trimming shortened V by 5 bases and J by 2 bases, and 19 bases separated the two germline ends. The chain's CDR3 is CASRRTEGPYNYGYTF. The CDR3, as DNA: TGTGCCAGCAGAAGGACAGAAGGTCCTTACAACTATGGCTACACCTTC.

CDR3 amino acids: CASSQAGAGGADTQYF. CDR3 bases: TGTGCCAGCTCCCAAGCTGGGGCGGGGGGCGCAGATACGCAGTATTTT. The chain uses TRBV18 and TRBJ2-3; 8 nucleotides align to TRBD2. The CDR3 spans 16 residues. CDR1 and CDR2 (germline): KGHSH, LQKENI. With V trimmed by 6 bases and J by 4 bases, 12 bases remained unmatched.

J is TRBJ2-2 and V is TRBV5-1; 9 nucleotides line up with TRBD1. This CDR3 comprises 17 residues. Germline V gene data show CDR1 as SGHRS and CDR2 as YFSETQ. V shed 0 bases and J 7 bases; nucleotides not matched to a gene: 10. The CDR3 loop is CASSLASGTGIHGELFF. CDR3 coding DNA: TGCGCCAGCAGCTTGGCTTCCGGGACAGGGATCCACGGGGAGCTGTTTTTT. Variable domain in full (rest from reference TRBV5-1 and TRBJ2-2): KAGVTQTPRYLIKTRGQQVTLSCSPISGHRSVSWYQQTPGQGLQFLFEYFSETQRNKGNFPGRFSGRQFSNSRSEMNVSTLELGDSALYLCASSLASGTGIHGELFFGEGSRLTVL.

The chain recombines TRBV7-2 with TRBJ2-1; possible D gene TRBD1, 6 bases. The CDR3 runs 19 residues. The ends were cut back, 1 base at V and 0 bases at J, with 19 bases in the middle. Germline V gives CDR1 SGHTA, CDR2 FQGNSA. The CDR3 region is CASSLEDPGAPSSYNEQFF. In DNA, the CDR3 is TGTGCCAGCAGCTTAGAGGACCCAGGGGCGCCGAGCTCCTACAATGAGCAGTTCTTC.

The J gene is TRBJ2-3, the V gene TRBV5-1; tentatively, D is TRBD1 or TRBD2 (5 bases each). With 2 bases removed from V and 4 bases from J, the gap between germline ends came to 20 bases. Germline values: CDR1 SGHRS, CDR2 YFSETQ. This CDR3 comprises 17 residues. CDR3 loop: CASSFTGTPAGADTQYF. The CDR3 DNA follows: TGCGCCAGCAGCTTCACTGGGACGCCCGCCGGTGCAGATACGCAGTATTTT.

V and J are TRBV21-1 and TRBJ2-2; the table's D call, TRBD2, was not checked against the DNA. TRBV21-1 is noted as a pseudogene. The CDR3 extends over 16 amino acids. The CDR3 DNA follows: TGTGCCAGCAGCAAGGGACTAGCGGGAGGTACCGGGGAGCTGTTTTTT. Its protein product is CASSKGLAGGTGELFF.

The genes are TRBV6-6 and TRBJ1-2; D is unresolved. The germline CDR1 and CDR2 sequences are MNHNY and SVGAGI (reference sequence). V lost 6 bases, J lost 6 bases, and 14 bases lay in between. The CDR3 spans 13 residues. CDR3 coding DNA: TGTGCCAGCAGCCCCGGACGGGCGGATGGCTACACCTTC. Translated, it gives CASSPGRADGYTF.